This T cell receptor beta chain was recovered during a study of control samples from healthy donors and cancer patients. The CDR3 spans 15 residues. From germline, CDR1 is SGDLS and CDR2 YYNGEE. The V end lost 0 bases, the J end lost 0 bases, and 9 bases lay between the germline ends. TCRdb's table, derived via immunoSEQ multiplex PCR, lists solely in-frame clones and lacks some. The sample has about 110,000 clones; around nine tenths are singletons. The rearrangement joins TRBV9 to TRBJ1-1; unclear D gene. The receptor was derived from a woman aged 45 to 65 in good health. Sequenced: blood. The DNA of the CDR3 is TGTGCCAGCAGCGTAGAGGTAGGGCTGAACACTGAAGCTTTCTTT. Translated: CASSVEVGLNTEAFF.